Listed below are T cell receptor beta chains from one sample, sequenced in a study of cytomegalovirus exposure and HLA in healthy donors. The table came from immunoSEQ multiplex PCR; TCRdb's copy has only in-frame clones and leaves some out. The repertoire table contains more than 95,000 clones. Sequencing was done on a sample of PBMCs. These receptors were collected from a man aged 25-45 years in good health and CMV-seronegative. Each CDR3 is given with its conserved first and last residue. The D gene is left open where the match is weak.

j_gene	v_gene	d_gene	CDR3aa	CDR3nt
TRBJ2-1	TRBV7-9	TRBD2	CASSPGRGDNEQFF	TGTGCCAGCAGCCCCGGGCGGGGGGACAATGAGCAGTTCTTC
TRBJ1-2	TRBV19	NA	CASSVPGYDYGYTF	TGTGCCAGTAGTGTTCCAGGGTACGACTATGGCTACACCTTC
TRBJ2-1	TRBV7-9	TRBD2	CASIKLAGTGNEQFF	TGTGCCAGCATCAAACTAGCGGGAACTGGGAATGAGCAGTTCTTC
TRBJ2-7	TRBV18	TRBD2	CASSPPLRLAGVSYEQYF	TGTGCCAGCTCACCGCCCCTCCGACTAGCGGGAGTCTCCTACGAGCAGTACTTC
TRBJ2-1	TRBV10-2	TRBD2	CASIPSGLARNEQFF	TGCGCCAGCATCCCCTCGGGACTAGCGCGCAATGAGCAGTTCTTC
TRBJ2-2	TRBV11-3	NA	CASSPTDTGELFF	TGTGCCAGCAGCCCCACTGACACCGGGGAGCTGTTTTTT
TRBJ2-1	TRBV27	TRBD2	CASSSGRGYNEQFF	TGTGCCAGCAGTAGCGGGAGAGGCTACAATGAGCAGTTCTTC
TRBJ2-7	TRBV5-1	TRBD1	CASSLETGLGEQYF	TGCGCCAGCAGTCTCGAGACAGGGTTGGGCGAGCAGTACTTC
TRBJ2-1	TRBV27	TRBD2	CASSSRLAGGPRRVYEQFF	TGTGCCAGCAGTTCGCGACTAGCGGGAGGGCCTAGGCGGGTGTATGAGCAGTTCTTC
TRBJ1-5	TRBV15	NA	CATSRDNSGVVGRHF	TGTGCCACCAGCAGAGATAATTCGGGAGTTGTTGGGCGGCATTTT
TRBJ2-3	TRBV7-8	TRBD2	CASSQRDYREDTQYF	TGTGCCAGCAGCCAACGGGACTATCGGGAAGATACGCAGTATTTT
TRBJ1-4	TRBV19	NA	CASSRPAGGITNEKLFF	TGTGCCAGTAGTAGGCCCGCTGGGGGGATAACTAATGAAAAACTGTTTTTT
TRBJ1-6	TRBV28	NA	CASSSPREAGALHF	TGTGCCAGCAGTTCGCCCCGAGAAGCGGGGGCCCTCCACTTT
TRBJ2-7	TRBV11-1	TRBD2	CASGSGRSSYEQYF	TGTGCCAGCGGTAGCGGGAGGAGCTCCTACGAGCAGTACTTC
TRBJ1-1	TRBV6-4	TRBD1	CASRQGAKSSLAFF	TGTGCCAGCAGACAGGGGGCGAAGTCAAGCTTGGCTTTCTTT
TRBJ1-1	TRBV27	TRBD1	CASRQDRGNTEAFF	TGTGCCAGCAGACAGGACAGGGGGAACACTGAAGCTTTCTTT
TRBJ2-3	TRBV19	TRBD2	CATRLAGVVDTQYF	TGTGCCACCAGACTAGCGGGAGTTGTAGATACGCAGTATTTT
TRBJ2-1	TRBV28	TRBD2	CASSFAGRGDNEQFF	TGTGCCAGCAGTTTTGCCGGGAGGGGAGACAATGAGCAGTTCTTC